The 18 T cell receptor beta chains below were found in one sample sequenced in a study of graft-versus-host responses after intestinal transplantation. Their target antigens are unknown. TCRdb's table, derived via immunoSEQ multiplex PCR, lists solely in-frame clones and lacks some. The sample lists about 88,000 clones; about 95% were seen once. Sequenced here: unstimulated CD4+ T cells sorted from spleen or lymph node cells, sampled before transplant. The receptors derive from a human donor who was the organ donor for an intestinal transplant.

This clone has more than one count but fewer than ten. The chain joins TRBV19 to TRBJ2-1, with 12 bases that match TRBD2. The V and J ends lost 6 bases and 8 bases, in that order; junction bases with no gene match: 8. CDR1 and CDR2 from the germline V gene are LNHDA and SQIVND (reference sequence). This CDR3 comprises 15 residues. The CDR3 DNA is TGTGCCAGTAGCCATAGGACTAGCGGGGACGATGAGCAGTTCTTC. Its translation is CASSHRTSGDDEQFF.

This rearrangement joins TRBV7-9 to TRBJ1-1; 7 nucleotides match TRBD1. The CDR3 is made up of 15 amino acids. The ends lost 3 bases at V and 6 bases at J; junction bases unmatched: 10. CDR1 is SEHNR and CDR2 is FQNEAQ in the germline V gene (reference sequence). CDR3 DNA: TGTGCCAGCAGCTTCAAAAATCGGGACAGATCTGAAGCTTTCTTT. It translates to CASSFKNRDRSEAFF.

This clone was observed a few times. The chain is built from TRBV7-2 and TRBJ1-1; 7 bases fit TRBD1. The CDR3 totals 15 residues. J lost 1 base, V lost 5 bases, and 7 bases had no gene match. Germline CDR1 and CDR2: SGHTA and FQGNSA. DNA of the CDR3: TGTGCCAGCAGCCTAAGGACAGGTCCGAACACTGAAGCTTTCTTT. Its translation: CASSLRTGPNTEAFF. Together with reference TRBV7-2 and TRBJ1-1, the CDR3 gives the full variable domain: GAGVSQSPSNKVTEKGKDVELRCDPISGHTALYWYRQSLGQGLEFLIYFQGNSAPDKSGLPSDRFSAERTGGSVSTLTIQRTQQEDSAVYLCASSLRTGPNTEAFFGQGTRLTVV.

This chain connects TRBV6-1 to TRBJ1-2; D gene uncertain. The ends were cut back, 6 bases at V and 8 bases at J, with 16 bases in the middle. The CDR3 has 13 residues. CDR1 and CDR2 (germline): MNHNS, SASEGT. CDR3 nucleotides: TGTGCCAGCAGCCCCGAGGAGGGATTGGGCTACACCTTC. It codes for CASSPEEGLGYTF.

DNA of the CDR3: TGCACCAGCAGCCGAATTCGGGACACCGATAGCACAGATACGCAGTATTTT. It encodes CTSSRIRDTDSTDTQYF. The V and J genes are TRBV1 and TRBJ2-3; the D call in the table, TRBD1, was not verified against the DNA. TRBV1 is a listed pseudogene. The CDR3 extends over 17 amino acids.

V gene TRBV5-1 combines with J gene TRBJ2-7; tentative D call: TRBD1 (5 bases). The germline V gene has CDR1 SGHRS and CDR2 YFSETQ. V lost 0 bases and J 5 bases, leaving 12 bases between the germline ends. The CDR3 sequence is 14 residues long. The CDR3 spells CASSLDRYGNEQYF. The CDR3 region has the DNA TGCGCCAGCAGCTTGGACAGGTATGGGAACGAGCAGTACTTC.

The chain carries TRBV11-2 and TRBJ2-1, with a weak D call TRBD1 (5 bases). The CDR3 contains 13 residues. Germline CDR1 SGHAT, CDR2 FQNNGV. V lost 0 bases and J lost 8, with 8 bases in between. CDR3 coding DNA: TGTGCCAGCAGCTTAGACAGGGATGATGAGCAGTTCTTC. It yields the protein CASSLDRDDEQFF.

DNA for the CDR3: TGTGCCAGCAGCGAGCGGGATGGGGAGGATGAAGCTTTCTTT. Amino acids: CASSERDGEDEAFF. The chain couples TRBV21-1 to TRBJ1-1. TRBV21-1 is reported as a pseudogene. The CDR3 totals 14 residues.

This chain joins TRBV4-3 and TRBJ2-7; 7 bases map to TRBD2. The CDR3 is 13 residues long. Unmatched junction bases numbered 2, after V lost 2 bases and J lost 4 bases. From germline, CDR1 is LGHNA and CDR2 YSLEER. CDR3 protein: CASSQQLAYEQYF. The DNA for the CDR3 is TGCGCCAGCAGCCAACAACTAGCGTACGAGCAGTACTTC.

The genes are TRBV6-1 and TRBJ2-7, with no clear D. With 3 bases removed from V and 0 bases from J, the gap between germline ends came to 6 bases. Germline-derived CDR1 and CDR2 are MNHNS and SASEGT. This CDR3 has 13 amino acids. CDR3 protein: CASSEVPSYEQYF. The CDR3 DNA is TGTGCCAGCAGTGAGGTTCCCTCCTACGAGCAGTACTTC.

This rearrangement joins TRBV7-9 to TRBJ2-3; D is possibly TRBD1 or TRBD2 (5 bases each). The CDR3 runs 14 residues. Germline-derived CDR1 and CDR2 are SEHNR and FQNEAQ (reference sequence). The V and J ends lost 5 bases and 1 base respectively, with 10 bases between them. CDR3 nucleotides: TGTGCCAGCAGCCGGGGCGTGGGCACAGATACGCAGTATTTT. Translating gives CASSRGVGTDTQYF.

The V gene is TRBV6-5, the J gene TRBJ2-1; unclear D gene. Germline CDR1 and CDR2: MNHEY and SVGAGI. V was pared by 5 bases and J by 4 bases, with 9 bases between. The CDR3 spans 13 residues. In DNA, the CDR3 is TGTGCCAGCAGTCTCCCGGGTTACAATGAGCAGTTCTTC. This encodes CASSLPGYNEQFF.

Of note for this clone: This sample also contains other DNA sequences that code for the same CDR3. The gene calls are TRBV9 and TRBJ1-5; the D gene is possibly TRBD1 (5 bases). Germline V gives CDR1 SGDLS, CDR2 YYNGEE. V gave up 9 bases and J gave up 5 bases, with 18 bases separating them. This CDR3 has 14 residues. In nucleotides, the CDR3 is TGTGCCATCCGCCCTACAGGACTTGATCAGCCCCAGCATTTT. Translation gives CAIRPTGLDQPQHF.

This clone was recorded only once. This chain joins TRBV28 and TRBJ1-1; D possibly corresponds to TRBD1 (5 bases). The length of the CDR3 is 14 residues. Germline assignment: CDR1 MDHEN and CDR2 SYDVKM. Deletions cut 7 bases from V and 7 bases from J, with 19 bases between. CDR3 coding DNA: TGTGCCAGCATTCGGATAGGGGCGAAACTTGAAGCTTTCTTT. It is translated as CASIRIGAKLEAFF.

The V call is TRBV19, the J call TRBJ1-2, with 8 bases fitting TRBD1. The germline V gene encodes CDR1 LNHDA and CDR2 SQIVND (reference sequence). The CDR3 spans 15 residues. V shed 2 bases, J shed 2 bases, and the junction held 4 bases outside the gene matches. The CDR3 coding sequence is TGTGCCAGTAGTATATTCCCAGGGGGCAACTATGGCTACACCTTC. Translated: CASSIFPGGNYGYTF.

This clone was observed a single time. The rearrangement joins TRBV7-2 to TRBJ1-6; D is unclear. The CDR3 covers 13 residues. The germline V and J ends were trimmed by 6 bases and 9 bases, with 12 bases remaining between them. CDR1 and CDR2 (germline): SGHTA, FQGNSA. In DNA form, the CDR3 reads TGTGCCAGCAGTTTGGGTCTGGGTTCACCCCTCCACTTT. It translates to CASSLGLGSPLHF.

The gene calls are TRBV15 and TRBJ1-1, with D unclear. Germline V gene lookup returns CDR1 LNHNV and CDR2 YYDKDF (reference sequence). The CDR3 is made up of 14 amino acids. Trimming pared 4 bases from V and 3 bases from J, leaving 12 bases between. CDR3: CATSKPGGYTEAFF. DNA for the CDR3: TGTGCCACCAGCAAACCCGGTGGGTACACTGAAGCTTTCTTT.

The rearrangement links TRBV5-1 to TRBJ2-5, with TRBD1 as a possible D gene (5 bases). Trimming took 0 bases from V and 1 from J, leaving 13 bases between them. CDR3 length: 16 residues. Germline CDR1 is SGHRS and CDR2 is YFSETQ. CDR3 residues: CASSLAQGSPQETQYF. DNA of the CDR3: TGCGCCAGCAGCTTGGCCCAGGGCAGCCCCCAAGAGACCCAGTACTTC.